Presented here are 3 T cell receptor beta chains from one specimen sequenced in a study of cytomegalovirus exposure and HLA in healthy donors listed by TCRdb under 2017. Library prep was done by the immunoSEQ multiplex PCR assay. For the multiplex PCR, a mixture combining 60 forward primers for TCR Vbeta segments and 13 reverse primers for TCR Jbeta segments was used. Here the immuneACCESS table is served through TCRdb, limited to in-frame sequences with V and J called. Missing clones are a known gap in these copies; in checked studies unresolved V genes cover under half, and the rest lacks a known reason. The sample records approximately 160,000 clones, 65% to 85% of which are singletons. Over 2.5% of the sample belongs to the ten largest clones. The sequenced material came from PBMCs. These receptors were obtained from a woman aged 45-59 years in good health and CMV-seropositive.

This clone was observed a few times. The rearrangement links TRBV2 to TRBJ2-4; the D gene is possibly TRBD2 (6 bases). V was pared by 8 bases and J by 0 bases, with 23 bases between. Germline V gives CDR1 SNHLY, CDR2 FYNNEI. This CDR3 region has 18 residues. The CDR3 loop is CASGERTGDPLAKNIQYF. The CDR3 DNA reads as TGTGCCAGCGGGGAACGGACGGGAGATCCACTAGCCAAAAACATTCAGTACTTC.

The V gene is TRBV30, the J gene TRBJ2-3; 10 nucleotides match TRBD2. V lost 0 bases and J lost 5; bases outside the gene matches: 5. The CDR3 consists of 15 residues. Germline V lookup: CDR1 GTSNPN, CDR2 SVGIG (reference sequence). For the CDR3, the DNA is TGTGCCTGGAGTGTAGCGGGGGGGGGTAGAGATACGCAGTATTTT. Protein: CAWSVAGGGRDTQYF.

The rearrangement joins TRBV7-9 to TRBJ1-1; 8 positions agree with TRBD1. J lost 0 bases, V lost 5 bases, and 2 bases had no gene match. This CDR3 spans 14 amino acids. Germline V gene data show CDR1 as SEHNR and CDR2 as FQNEAQ (reference sequence). This chain's CDR3 is CASSKTGVNTEAFF. Written as DNA, the CDR3 is TGTGCCAGCAGCAAGACAGGGGTGAACACTGAAGCTTTCTTT.